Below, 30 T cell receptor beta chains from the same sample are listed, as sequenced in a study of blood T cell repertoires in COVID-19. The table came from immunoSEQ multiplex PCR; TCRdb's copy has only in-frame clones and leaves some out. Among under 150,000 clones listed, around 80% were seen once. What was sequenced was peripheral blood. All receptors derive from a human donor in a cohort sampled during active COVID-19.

CDR3 region: CSAGGQGAMETQYF. The CDR3 DNA follows: TGCAGTGCTGGTGGACAGGGGGCTATGGAGACCCAGTACTTC. The V and J genes are TRBV20-1 and TRBJ2-5; TRBD1 matches at 11 bases. The V segment lost 5 bases and the J segment 5 bases; nucleotides outside the gene matches: 7. Per germline, CDR1 DFQATT and CDR2 SNEGSKA (reference sequence). CDR3 size: 14 residues.

The CDR3 loop is CASSYTGGRGYTF. CDR3 sequence (DNA): TGTGCCAGCAGTTATACCGGGGGTCGTGGCTACACCTTC. The chain uses TRBV6-2 or TRBV6-3 and TRBJ1-2, with D possibly TRBD1 on 5 matching bases. The length of the CDR3 is 13 residues. Germline V gene sequence: CDR1 MNHEY, CDR2 SVGEGT. The V and J ends lost 3 bases and 7 bases respectively, with 12 bases between them.

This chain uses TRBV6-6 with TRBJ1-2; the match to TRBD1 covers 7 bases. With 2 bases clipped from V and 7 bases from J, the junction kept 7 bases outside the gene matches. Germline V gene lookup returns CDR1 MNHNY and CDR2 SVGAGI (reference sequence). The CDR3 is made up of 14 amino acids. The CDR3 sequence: CASSYRAAGGGYTF. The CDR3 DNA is TGTGCCAGCAGTTACCGAGCGGCAGGGGGTGGCTACACCTTC.

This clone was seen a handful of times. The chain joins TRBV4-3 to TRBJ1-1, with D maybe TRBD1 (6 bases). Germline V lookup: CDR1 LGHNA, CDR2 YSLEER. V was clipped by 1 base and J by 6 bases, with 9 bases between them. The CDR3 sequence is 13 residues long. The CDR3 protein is CASSQVQGSEAFF. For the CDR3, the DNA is TGCGCCAGCAGCCAAGTCCAGGGGTCTGAAGCTTTCTTT.

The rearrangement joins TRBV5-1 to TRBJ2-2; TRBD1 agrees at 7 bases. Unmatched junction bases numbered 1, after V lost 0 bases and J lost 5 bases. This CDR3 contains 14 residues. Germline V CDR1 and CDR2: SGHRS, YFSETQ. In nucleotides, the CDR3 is TGCGCCAGCAGCTTGGAGACAGGGACCGGGGAGCTGTTTTTT. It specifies CASSLETGTGELFF.

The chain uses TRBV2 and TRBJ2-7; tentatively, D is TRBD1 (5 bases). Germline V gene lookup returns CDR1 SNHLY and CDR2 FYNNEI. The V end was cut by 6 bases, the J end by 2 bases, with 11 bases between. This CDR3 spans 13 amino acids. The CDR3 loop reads CASSPRQTYEQYF. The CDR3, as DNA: TGTGCCAGCAGCCCCAGACAGACCTACGAGCAGTACTTC.

CDR3 protein: CASSVGGWAGGKGYTF. The CDR3 region has the DNA TGTGCCAGCAGCGTAGGTGGCTGGGCAGGGGGGAAAGGCTACACCTTC. The chain employs TRBV9 and TRBJ1-2, with 7 nucleotides matching TRBD1. J lost 8 bases, V lost 0 bases, and 13 bases had no gene match. Germline CDR1 SGDLS, CDR2 YYNGEE. CDR3 length: 16 residues.

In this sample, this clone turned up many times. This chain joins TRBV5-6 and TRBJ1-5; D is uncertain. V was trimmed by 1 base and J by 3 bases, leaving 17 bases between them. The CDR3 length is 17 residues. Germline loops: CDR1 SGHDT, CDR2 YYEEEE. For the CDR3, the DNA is TGTGCCAGCAGCTTGAGTGCGGCCCTACCTTTCAATCAGCCCCAGCATTTT. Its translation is CASSLSAALPFNQPQHF.

The CDR3 loop reads CASSLDSENEQFF. The CDR3 nucleotides are TGTGCCAGCAGCTTAGATTCGGAGAATGAGCAGTTCTTC. V and J are TRBV11-2 and TRBJ2-1; D gene uncertain. The CDR3 runs 13 residues. Germline CDR1 reads SGHAT; CDR2 reads FQNNGV. The ends were cut back, 0 bases at V and 7 bases at J, with 7 bases in the middle. Together with reference TRBV11-2 and TRBJ2-1, the CDR3 gives the full variable domain: EAGVAQSPRYKIIEKRQSVAFWCNPISGHATLYWYQQILGQGPKLLIQFQNNGVVDDSQLPKDRFSAERLKGVDSTLKIQPAKLEDSAVYLCASSLDSENEQFFGPGTRLTVL.

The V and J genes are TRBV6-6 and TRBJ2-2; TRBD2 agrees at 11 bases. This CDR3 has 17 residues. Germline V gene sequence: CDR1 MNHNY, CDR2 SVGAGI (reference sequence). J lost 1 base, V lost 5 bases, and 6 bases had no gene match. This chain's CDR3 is CASSRSGLAGNTGELFF. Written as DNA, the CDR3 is TGTGCCAGCAGTCGATCTGGACTAGCGGGGAACACCGGGGAGCTGTTTTTT.

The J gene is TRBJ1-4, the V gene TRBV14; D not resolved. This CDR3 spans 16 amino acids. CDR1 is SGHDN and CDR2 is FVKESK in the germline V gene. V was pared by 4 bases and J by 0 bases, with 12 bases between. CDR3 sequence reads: CASSPRLSATNEKLFF. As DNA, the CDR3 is TGTGCCAGCAGCCCGCGACTCTCTGCAACTAATGAAAAACTGTTTTTT.

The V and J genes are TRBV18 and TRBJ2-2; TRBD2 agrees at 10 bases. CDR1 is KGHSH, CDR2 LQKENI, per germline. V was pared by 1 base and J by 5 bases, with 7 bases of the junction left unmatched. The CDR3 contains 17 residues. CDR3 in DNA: TGTGCCAGCTCACCACTCACTAGCGGGGAAGGTACCGGGGAGCTGTTTTTT. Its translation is CASSPLTSGEGTGELFF.

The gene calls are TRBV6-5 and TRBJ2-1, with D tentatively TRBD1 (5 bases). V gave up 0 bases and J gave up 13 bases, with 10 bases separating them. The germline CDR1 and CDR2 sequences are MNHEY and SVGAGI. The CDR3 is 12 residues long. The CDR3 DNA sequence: TGTGCCAGCAGTTACTCCTCTCAGGGACAGTTCTTC. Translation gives CASSYSSQGQFF.

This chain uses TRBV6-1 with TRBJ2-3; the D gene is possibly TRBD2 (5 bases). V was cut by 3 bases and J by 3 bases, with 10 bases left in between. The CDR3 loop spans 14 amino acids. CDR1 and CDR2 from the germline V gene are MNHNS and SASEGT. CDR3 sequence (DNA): TGTGCCAGCAGTGAGGGCGGGTATACAGATACGCAGTATTTT. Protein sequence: CASSEGGYTDTQYF.

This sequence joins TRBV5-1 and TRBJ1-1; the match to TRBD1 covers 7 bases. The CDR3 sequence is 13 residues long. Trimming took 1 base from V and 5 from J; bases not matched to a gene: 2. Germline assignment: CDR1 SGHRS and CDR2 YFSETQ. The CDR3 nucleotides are TGCGCCAGCAGCTTGTCAGGGGGAACTGAAGCTTTCTTT. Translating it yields CASSLSGGTEAFF.

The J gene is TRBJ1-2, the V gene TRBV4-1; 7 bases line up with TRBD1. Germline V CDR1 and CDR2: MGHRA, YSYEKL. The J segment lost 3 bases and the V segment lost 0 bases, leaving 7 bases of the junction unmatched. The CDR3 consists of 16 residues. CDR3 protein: CASSQDPGQAHYGYTF. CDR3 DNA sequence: TGCGCCAGCAGCCAAGACCCAGGACAGGCCCACTATGGCTACACCTTC.

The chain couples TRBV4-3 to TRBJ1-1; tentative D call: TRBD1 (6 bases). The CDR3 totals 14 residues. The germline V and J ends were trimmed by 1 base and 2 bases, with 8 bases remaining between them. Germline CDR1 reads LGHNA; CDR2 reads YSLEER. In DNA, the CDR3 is TGCGCCAGCAGCCAAGTGACAGGCAACACTGAAGCTTTCTTT. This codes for CASSQVTGNTEAFF.

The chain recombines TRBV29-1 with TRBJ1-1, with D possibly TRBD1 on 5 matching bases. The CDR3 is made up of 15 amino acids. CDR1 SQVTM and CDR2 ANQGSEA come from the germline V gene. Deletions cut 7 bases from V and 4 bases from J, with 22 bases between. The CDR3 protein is CSAFPGHPKATEAFF. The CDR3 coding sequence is TGCAGCGCCTTTCCCGGACACCCAAAGGCCACTGAAGCTTTCTTT. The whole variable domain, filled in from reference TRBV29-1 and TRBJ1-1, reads SAVISQKPSRDICQRGTSLTIQCQVDSQVTMMFWYRQQPGQSLTLIATANQGSEATYESGFVIDKFPISRPNLTFSTLTVSNMSPEDSSIYLCSAFPGHPKATEAFFGQGTRLTVV.

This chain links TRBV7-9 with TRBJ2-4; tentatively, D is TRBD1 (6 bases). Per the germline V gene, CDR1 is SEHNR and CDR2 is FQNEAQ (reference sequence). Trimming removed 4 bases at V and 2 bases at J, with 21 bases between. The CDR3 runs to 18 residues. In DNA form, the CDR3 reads TGTGCCAGCAGCTCGACCCTACAGGGTAGGACTCCCAAAAACATTCAGTACTTC. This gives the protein CASSSTLQGRTPKNIQYF.

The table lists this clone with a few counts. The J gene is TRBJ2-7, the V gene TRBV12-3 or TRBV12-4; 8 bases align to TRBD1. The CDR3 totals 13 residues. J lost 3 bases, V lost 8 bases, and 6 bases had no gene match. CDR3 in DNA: TGTGCCAGCCTACAGGGGGAGATCTACGAGCAGTACTTC. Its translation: CASLQGEIYEQYF.

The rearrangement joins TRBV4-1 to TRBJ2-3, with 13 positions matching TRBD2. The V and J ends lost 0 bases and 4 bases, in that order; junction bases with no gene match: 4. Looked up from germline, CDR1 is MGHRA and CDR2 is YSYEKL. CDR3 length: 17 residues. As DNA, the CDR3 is TGCGCCAGCAGCCAAGAGCCAACTAGCGGGGGGGCAGATACGCAGTATTTT. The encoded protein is CASSQEPTSGGADTQYF.

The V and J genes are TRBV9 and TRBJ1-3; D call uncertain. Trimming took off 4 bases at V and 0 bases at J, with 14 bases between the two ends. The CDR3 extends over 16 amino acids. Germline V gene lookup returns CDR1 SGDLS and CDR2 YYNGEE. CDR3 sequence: CASSPLTDVSGNTIYF. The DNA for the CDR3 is TGTGCCAGCAGCCCATTGACTGATGTCTCTGGAAACACCATATATTTT.

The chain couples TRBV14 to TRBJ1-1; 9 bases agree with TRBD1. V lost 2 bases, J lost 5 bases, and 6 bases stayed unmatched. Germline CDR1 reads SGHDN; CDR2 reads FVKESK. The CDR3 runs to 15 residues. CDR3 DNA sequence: TGTGCCAGCAGCCAAAGGACAGGGGCGAGAACTGAAGCTTTCTTT. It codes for CASSQRTGARTEAFF.

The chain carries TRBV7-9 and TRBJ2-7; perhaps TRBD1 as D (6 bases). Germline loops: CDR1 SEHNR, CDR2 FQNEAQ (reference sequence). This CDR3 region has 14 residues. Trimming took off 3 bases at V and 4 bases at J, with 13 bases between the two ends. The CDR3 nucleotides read TGTGCCAGCAGCTTGAAGGGGGACCCGTACGAGCAGTACTTC. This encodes CASSLKGDPYEQYF.

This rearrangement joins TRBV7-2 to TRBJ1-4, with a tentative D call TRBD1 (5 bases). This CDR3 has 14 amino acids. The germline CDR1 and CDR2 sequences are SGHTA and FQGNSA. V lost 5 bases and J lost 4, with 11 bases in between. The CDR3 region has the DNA TGTGCCAGCAGCCCAGACAGAAATAATGAAAAACTGTTTTTT. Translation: CASSPDRNNEKLFF.

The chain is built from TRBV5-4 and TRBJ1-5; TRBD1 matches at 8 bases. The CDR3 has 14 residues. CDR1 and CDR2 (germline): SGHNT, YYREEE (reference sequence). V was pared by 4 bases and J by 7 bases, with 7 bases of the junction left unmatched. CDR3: CASSPDRAGQPQHF. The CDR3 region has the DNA TGTGCCAGCAGCCCGGACAGGGCAGGCCAGCCCCAGCATTTT.

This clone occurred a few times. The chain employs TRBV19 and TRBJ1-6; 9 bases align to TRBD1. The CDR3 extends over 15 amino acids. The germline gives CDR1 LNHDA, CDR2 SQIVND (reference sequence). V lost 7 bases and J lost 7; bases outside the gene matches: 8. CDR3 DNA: TGTGCCAGTAACGTCGGGACAGGGCGAAATTCACCCCTCCACTTT. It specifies CASNVGTGRNSPLHF.

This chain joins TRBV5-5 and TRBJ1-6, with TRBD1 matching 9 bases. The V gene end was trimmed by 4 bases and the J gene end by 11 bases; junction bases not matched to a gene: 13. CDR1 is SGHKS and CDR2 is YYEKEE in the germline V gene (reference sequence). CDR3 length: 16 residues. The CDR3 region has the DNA TGTGCCAGCAGCCCCGGACAGGGGATCGTGCCTCCACCCCTCCACTTT. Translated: CASSPGQGIVPPPLHF.

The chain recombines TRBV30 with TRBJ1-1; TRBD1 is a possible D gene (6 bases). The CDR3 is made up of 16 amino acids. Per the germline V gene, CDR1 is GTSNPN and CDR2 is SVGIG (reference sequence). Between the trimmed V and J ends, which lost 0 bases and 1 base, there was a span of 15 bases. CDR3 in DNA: TGTGCCTGGAGTGTAGCTACATTAGGGGGGAACACTGAAGCTTTCTTT. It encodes CAWSVATLGGNTEAFF.

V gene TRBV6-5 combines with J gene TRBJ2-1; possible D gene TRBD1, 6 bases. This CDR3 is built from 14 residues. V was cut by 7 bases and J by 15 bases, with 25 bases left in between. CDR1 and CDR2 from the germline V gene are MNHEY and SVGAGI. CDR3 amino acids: CASTGVINNDGRFF. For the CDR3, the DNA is TGTGCCAGCACAGGGGTCATTAACAATGACGGGCGGTTCTTC.